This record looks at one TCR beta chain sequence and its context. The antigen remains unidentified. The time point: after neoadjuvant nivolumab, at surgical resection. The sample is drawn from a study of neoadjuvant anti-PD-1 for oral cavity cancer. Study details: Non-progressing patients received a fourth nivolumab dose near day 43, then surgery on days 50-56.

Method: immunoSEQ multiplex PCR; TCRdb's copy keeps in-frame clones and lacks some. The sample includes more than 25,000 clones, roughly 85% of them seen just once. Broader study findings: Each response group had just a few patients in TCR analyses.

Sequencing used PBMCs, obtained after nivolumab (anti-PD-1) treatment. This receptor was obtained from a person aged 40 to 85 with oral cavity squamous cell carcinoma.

The chain's CDR3 is CASSVGTNTGELFF. The CDR3 nucleotides are TGTGCCAGCAGTGTAGGCACGAACACCGGGGAGCTGTTTTTT. The rearrangement links TRBV2 to TRBJ2-2; D is unresolved. The germline gives CDR1 SNHLY, CDR2 FYNNEI. Deletions cut 4 bases from V and 0 bases from J, with 6 bases between. This CDR3 has 14 amino acids.